This entry lists 17 T cell receptor beta chains sequenced from one sample in a study of blood T cell repertoires in COVID-19. TCRdb's table, derived via immunoSEQ multiplex PCR, lists solely in-frame clones and lacks some. Here the sample spans some 200,000 clones, 80% to 85% being singletons. Material for sequencing was peripheral blood. All receptors derive from a woman aged 30 to 39 who had recovered from COVID-19.

V and J are TRBV5-1 and TRBJ2-1; a weak D match, TRBD1 (6 bases). The CDR3 consists of 14 residues. The germline V gene encodes CDR1 SGHRS and CDR2 YFSETQ. The germline V and J ends were trimmed by 4 bases and 3 bases, with 11 bases remaining between them. CDR3: CASSREDSYNEQFF. DNA for the CDR3: TGCGCCAGCAGCAGAGAGGACAGCTACAATGAGCAGTTCTTC.

V is TRBV6-4 and J is TRBJ2-2, with TRBD2 matching 10 bases. The junction had 7 bases not matched to a gene; V was cut back by 3 bases and J by 9 bases. The germline gives CDR1 MRHNA, CDR2 SNTAGT. The CDR3 is 15 amino acids. The CDR3 sequence is CASSEEASGRRELFF. The CDR3 coding sequence is TGTGCCAGCAGTGAAGAGGCTAGCGGGAGAAGGGAGCTGTTTTTT.

This clone appeared a few times. This sequence joins TRBV6-4 and TRBJ2-7, with TRBD2 matching over 9 bases. CDR3 length: 17 residues. The germline V gene encodes CDR1 MRHNA and CDR2 SNTAGT. Unmatched junction bases numbered 16, after V lost 8 bases and J lost 2 bases. DNA of the CDR3: TGTGCCAGCCCGGAGCCCCAGCGGGAGGCTACGACCTACGAGCAGTACTTC. Translated, it gives CASPEPQREATTYEQYF.

The chain is built from TRBV12-3 or TRBV12-4 and TRBJ1-2; D is uncertain. Deletions cut 4 bases from V and 10 bases from J, with 16 bases between. This CDR3 is 13 amino acids long. CDR3 DNA: TGTGCCAGCAGTTCCACCCCCGGGTCCCCCTACACCTTC. This encodes CASSSTPGSPYTF.

The chain joins TRBV28 to TRBJ1-1; tentative D call: TRBD1 (5 bases). V lost 4 bases to trimming and J lost 6 bases, with 9 bases between them. Germline CDR1 is MDHEN and CDR2 is SYDVKM. The CDR3 runs 12 residues. The DNA of the CDR3 is TGTGCCAGCAGTTCATTGACAGCTGAAGCTTTCTTT. Translating it yields CASSSLTAEAFF.

The chain links TRBV19 to TRBJ1-5; 9 positions match TRBD1. The junction had 11 bases not matched to a gene; V was cut back by 5 bases and J by 6 bases. The CDR3 is 16 residues long. The germline V gene encodes CDR1 LNHDA and CDR2 SQIVND (reference sequence). The CDR3 bases are TGTGCCAGTAGTCAAGGGACAGGGAATATCGGTCAGCCCCAGCATTTT. Amino acid sequence: CASSQGTGNIGQPQHF.

As to this clone: The sample holds other DNA sequences that translate to the same CDR3. The chain is built from TRBV12-3 or TRBV12-4 and TRBJ1-1, with TRBD1 as a possible D gene (5 bases). Trimming pared 3 bases from V and 3 bases from J, leaving 8 bases between. There are 13 residues in the CDR3. CDR3 nucleotides: TGTGCCAGCAGTTTTTCGGGGGACACTGAAGCTTTCTTT. Translating gives CASSFSGDTEAFF.

The chain combines TRBV10-3 with TRBJ2-6; weak D call: TRBD2 (5 bases). This CDR3 has 15 residues. Germline-derived CDR1 and CDR2 are ENHRY and SYGVKD. V was shortened by 5 bases and J by 0 bases, with 8 bases between the two germline ends. CDR3 nucleotides: TGTGCCATCAGTCTACGGGACTCTGGGGCCAACGTCCTGACTTTC. Its translation is CAISLRDSGANVLTF.

This chain uses TRBV11-2 with TRBJ1-2, with D tentatively TRBD1 (5 bases). V gave up 1 base and J gave up 6 bases, with 12 bases separating them. CDR3 size: 14 residues. The germline CDR1 and CDR2 sequences are SGHAT and FQNNGV. CDR3 protein: CASSLGQTGDGYTF. The CDR3 nucleotides are TGTGCCAGCAGCTTAGGACAGACTGGGGATGGCTACACCTTC.

This clone occurred once. CDR3 coding DNA: TGCAGCGCATGTCAGGGGGGCAATCAGCCCCAGCATTTT. Protein: CSACQGGNQPQHF. The chain carries TRBV29-1 and TRBJ1-5, with TRBD1 matching over 7 bases. Unmatched junction bases numbered 5, after V lost 7 bases and J lost 2 bases. The V gene's germline CDR1 is SQVTM and CDR2 ANQGSEA. The CDR3 sequence is 13 residues long.

V gene TRBV29-1 combines with J gene TRBJ2-2, with 14 bases fitting TRBD2. Trimming removed 2 bases from V and 5 bases from J; junction bases left unmatched: 1. Germline V gene data show CDR1 as SQVTM and CDR2 as ANQGSEA. The CDR3 covers 15 residues. The CDR3 nucleotides are TGCAGCGTTGAAAGACTAGCGGGAGGGACCGGGGAGCTGTTTTTT. Translation: CSVERLAGGTGELFF.

The chain has TRBV29-1 and TRBJ2-5, with D perhaps TRBD1 (6 bases). This CDR3 is built from 12 residues. V was clipped by 7 bases and J by 1 base, with 10 bases between them. Germline loops: CDR1 SQVTM, CDR2 ANQGSEA. The CDR3 here is CSADRTQETQYF. The CDR3 DNA reads TGCAGCGCCGACAGGACCCAAGAGACCCAGTACTTC. Complete variable domain (other parts from reference TRBV29-1 and TRBJ2-5): SAVISQKPSRDICQRGTSLTIQCQVDSQVTMMFWYRQQPGQSLTLIATANQGSEATYESGFVIDKFPISRPNLTFSTLTVSNMSPEDSSIYLCSADRTQETQYFGPGTRLLVL.

The DNA of the CDR3 is TGTGCCAGCAGTCTCTTGGGACAGGGGTATGGCTACACCTTC. It codes for CASSLLGQGYGYTF. This chain joins TRBV28 and TRBJ1-2; 10 positions agree with TRBD1. V shed 5 bases, J shed 5 bases, and the junction held 5 bases outside the gene matches. The germline gives CDR1 MDHEN, CDR2 SYDVKM. This CDR3 has 14 amino acids.

This chain joins TRBV5-1 and TRBJ2-5, with TRBD2 as a possible D gene (6 bases). V gave up 5 bases and J gave up 5 bases, with 13 bases separating them. Germline lookup yields CDR1 SGHRS and CDR2 YFSETQ. CDR3 size: 13 residues. The CDR3: CASRAGGSETQYF. The CDR3 coding sequence is TGCGCCAGCAGGGCCGGGGGATCTGAGACCCAGTACTTC.

Only one count was recorded for this clone. The chain employs TRBV29-1 and TRBJ2-7; possible D gene TRBD2, 5 bases. Germline CDR1 SQVTM, CDR2 ANQGSEA. Trimming took 0 bases from V and 3 from J, leaving 15 bases between them. The CDR3 spans 15 residues. The CDR3 sequence is CSVEEETIYNYEQYF. DNA for the CDR3: TGCAGCGTTGAAGAGGAGACTATTTACAACTACGAGCAGTACTTC.

This chain connects TRBV3-1 (or the pseudogene TRBV3-2) to TRBJ1-4; 7 positions agree with TRBD1. CDR1 and CDR2 from the germline V gene are LGHDT and YNNKEL (reference sequence). J was trimmed by 5 bases and V by 2 bases; bases with no gene match: 14. This CDR3 region has 18 residues. The CDR3 bases are TGTGCCAGCAGCCAACGCATACCCCCACAGGGGCGGAATGAAAAACTGTTTTTT. Translated, it gives CASSQRIPPQGRNEKLFF.

Turning to this clone: Other DNA variants within this sample encode the same CDR3. The rearrangement joins TRBV5-6 to TRBJ1-2; 7 bases line up with TRBD1. Germline V CDR1 and CDR2: SGHDT, YYEEEE. The CDR3 has 13 residues. V trimming: 0 bases; J trimming: 6 bases; junction bases outside the gene matches: 2. The CDR3 DNA reads as TGTGCCAGCAGCTTGGCCGGGACAGATGGCTACACCTTC. This translates into CASSLAGTDGYTF.